The next 19 T cell receptor beta chains were all read from a single sample in a study of regulatory T cells in long-lasting Graves disease. CDR3-region Arm-PCR and iRepertoire HTBI primers produced the TCR beta libraries. TCRdb re-called the multiplex PCR reads through MiXCR, storing one row per CDR3 protein. The table includes 400,000 to 650,000 distinct CDR3 sequences, about 16% detected once. Noted time point: newly diagnosed GD, antithyroid drugs for less than 3 months. Making the TCR library involved RNA that had been extracted from PBMCs. The same specimen was also included in a second study, on T cells in Graves' hyperthyroidism and ophthalmopathy.

Here the sequenced sample was peripheral blood mononuclear cells (PBMCs), taken at new diagnosis, from a patient treated with antithyroid drugs. The receptors derive from a woman aged 40-65 years with Graves disease.

This sequence joins TRBV19 and TRBJ2-7, with D possibly TRBD2 on 6 matching bases. Germline values: CDR1 LNHDA, CDR2 SQIVND (reference sequence). The ends were cut back, 4 bases at V and 7 bases at J, with 20 bases in the middle. CDR3 length: 15 amino acids. Here the CDR3 reads CASSTRHWDSREQYF. CDR3 bases: TGTGCCAGTAGTACTAGACATTGGGACTCGAGAGAGCAGTACTTC. The variable domain in full, with the rest retrieved from reference TRBV19 and TRBJ2-7, is DGGITQSPKYLFRKEGQNVTLSCEQNLNHDAMYWYRQDPGQGLRLIYYSQIVNDFQKGDIAEGYSVSREKKESFPLTVTSAQKNPTAFYLCASSTRHWDSREQYFGPGTRLTVT.

This clonotype was recorded at least ten times. This chain connects TRBV7-2 to TRBJ2-7, with D tentatively TRBD2 (5 bases). V shed 2 bases and J shed 11 bases, with 13 bases lying between them. There are 12 residues in the CDR3. The germline CDR1 and CDR2 sequences are SGHTA and FQGNSA. The CDR3 bases are TGTGCCAGCAGCTTACTAGTCGCCGGGGAGTACTTC. Its protein product is CASSLLVAGEYF.

This clonotype was counted a few times. Mismatch with germline at one junction end may stem from a read error. The chain combines TRBV7-7 with TRBJ2-5, with 9 bases that match TRBD1. Germline V gene sequence: CDR1 SSHAT, CDR2 FNYEAQ (reference sequence). This CDR3 contains 15 residues. This chain's CDR3 is CASSLAGTGRETQYF. Written as DNA, the CDR3 is TGTGCTAGCAGCCTAGCAGGGACAGGGCGGGAGACCCAGTACTTC. The full variable domain, rest sourced from reference TRBV7-7 and TRBJ2-5, is GAGVSQSPRYKVTKRGQDVTLRCDPISSHATLYWYQQALGQGPEFLTYFNYEAQPDKSGLPSDRFSAERPEGSISTLTIQRTEQRDSAMYRCASSLAGTGRETQYFGPGTRLLVL.

Ten or more counts support this clonotype. The J gene is TRBJ1-2, the V gene TRBV5-6, with 8 positions matching TRBD1. This CDR3 region has 14 residues. J gave up 7 bases and V 1 base, and 6 bases lay outside the gene matches. CDR1 and CDR2 from the germline V gene are SGHDT and YYEEEE. The CDR3 loop reads CASSLQGATSGYTF. CDR3 coding DNA: TGTGCCAGCAGCTTGCAGGGGGCGACTAGTGGCTACACCTTC.

In this sample, this clonotype turned up a few times. The chain uses TRBV7-9 and TRBJ1-6, with 7 bases identical to TRBD1. The CDR3 covers 14 residues. Germline V gene lookup returns CDR1 SEHNR and CDR2 FQNEAQ (reference sequence). Losses at the gene ends were 5 bases for V and 9 bases for J; bases not matched to a gene: 7. CDR3 sequence: CASSQGQFISPLHF. CDR3 nucleotides: TGTGCCAGCAGCCAGGGACAGTTCATTTCACCCCTCCACTTT.

This clonotype appeared many times. The chain employs TRBV20-1 and TRBJ1-4, with D hard to call. CDR1 and CDR2 from the germline V gene are DFQATT and SNEGSKA (reference sequence). The ends were cut back, 5 bases at V and 6 bases at J, with 4 bases in the middle. This CDR3 comprises 10 residues. CDR3 region: CSAPDEKLFF. In DNA form, the CDR3 reads TGCAGTGCTCCCGATGAAAAACTGTTTTTT.

V usage is TRBV27 and J usage is TRBJ2-4, with D possibly being TRBD2 (7 bases). Germline V CDR1 and CDR2: MNHEY, SMNVEV (reference sequence). The CDR3 contains 14 residues. The CDR3 sequence: CFLGGRGTKNIQYF. Here the CDR3 DNA reads TGTTTTCTCGGGGGGCGCGGGACCAAAAACATTCAGTACTTC.

This sequence joins TRBV28 and TRBJ1-2; maybe TRBD1 (5 bases). Trimming left V 4 bases short and J 9 bases short, with 9 bases between. The CDR3 is 11 amino acids. In germline, CDR1 is MDHEN, CDR2 SYDVKM. The DNA of the CDR3 is TGTGCCAGCAGTTGGACAAGTCGCTACACCTTC. Amino acids: CASSWTSRYTF.

This clonotype has at least ten counts. The V gene is TRBV3-1, the J gene TRBJ2-1, with 12 nucleotides matching TRBD2. V shed 1 base and J 9 bases; nucleotides not matched to a gene: 4. This CDR3 is 15 amino acids long. In germline, CDR1 is LGHDT, CDR2 YNNKEL (reference sequence). The CDR3: CASSQGLAGVVEQFF. The CDR3 bases are TGTGCCAGCAGCCAAGGACTAGCGGGGGTTGTTGAGCAGTTCTTC.

This chain uses TRBV9 with TRBJ1-1, with 10 positions matching TRBD1. CDR3 length equals 15 residues. The J segment lost 5 bases and the V segment lost 0 bases, leaving 4 bases of the junction unmatched. The germline V gene encodes CDR1 SGDLS and CDR2 YYNGEE. In DNA, the CDR3 is TGTGCCAGCAGCGTAGACGGGACAGGGGATACTGAAGCTTTCTTT. Protein product: CASSVDGTGDTEAFF.

This clonotype was counted ten times or more. The chain is built from TRBV29-1 and TRBJ1-1; D is ambiguous. From germline, CDR1 is SQVTM and CDR2 ANQGSEA. Trimming took off 4 bases at V and 1 base at J, with 10 bases between the two ends. This CDR3 comprises 13 residues. CDR3 nucleotides: TGCAGCGTTGTTCGCGGTACGAACACTGAAGCTTTCTTT. Amino acid sequence: CSVVRGTNTEAFF.

This clonotype was seen a single time. A much more abundant neighbour one base away suggests this may be a read error. Without the conserved terminal phenylalanine or tryptophan, this CDR3 likely stems from a read error. The chain employs TRBV3-1 and TRBJ1-1; D possibly corresponds to TRBD1 (5 bases). Germline V gene data show CDR1 as LGHDT and CDR2 as YNNKEL (reference sequence). V lost 4 bases and J 4 bases, leaving 13 bases between the germline ends. This CDR3 region has 14 residues. CDR3 protein: CASSPRGAATEAFL. The CDR3 nucleotides are TGTGCCAGCAGCCCCAGAGGGGCGGCCACTGAAGCTTTCCTT.

Many counts were recorded for this clonotype. The V gene is TRBV11-2, the J gene TRBJ2-7; D not resolved. V was pared by 4 bases and J by 1 base, with 20 bases between. The CDR3 length is 17 residues. Per the germline V gene, CDR1 is SGHAT and CDR2 is FQNNGV. The CDR3 protein is CASSSPKGRVSSYEQYF. CDR3 DNA sequence: TGTGCCAGCAGCTCACCCAAGGGCAGAGTGAGTTCCTACGAGCAGTACTTC.

At least ten counts were recorded for this clonotype. The V gene is TRBV20-1, the J gene TRBJ1-6, with no clear D. CDR3 size: 13 residues. CDR1 is DFQATT and CDR2 is SNEGSKA in the germline V gene (reference sequence). CDR3 sequence (DNA): TGCAGCGGCCGGACGGGTCCGAATTCACCCCTCCACTTT. Translating gives CSGRTGPNSPLHF.

J is TRBJ2-5 and V is TRBV5-1; 7 nucleotides match TRBD2. Germline CDR1 and CDR2: SGHRS and YFSETQ. Germline trimming cut 4 bases from V and 2 bases from J; bases unmatched to any gene: 8. This CDR3 has 15 amino acids. The CDR3 is CASSDQAGKQETQYF. The CDR3 DNA sequence: TGCGCCAGCAGCGATCAAGCGGGGAAACAAGAGACCCAGTACTTC.

This clonotype was observed at least ten times. V usage is TRBV6-2 or TRBV6-3 and J usage is TRBJ2-1, with TRBD2 matching 7 bases. The germline V gene has CDR1 MNHEY and CDR2 SVGEGT. The CDR3 has 12 amino acids. V was pared by 7 bases and J by 7 bases, with 4 bases of the junction left unmatched. The DNA for the CDR3 is TGTGCCAGCACCGGAGCGGGGAATGAGCAGTTCTTC. Protein: CASTGAGNEQFF.

This chain joins TRBV25-1 and TRBJ2-5; 9 nucleotides match TRBD1. This CDR3 is 15 amino acids long. After removal of 4 bases from V and 5 bases from J, the junction contained 8 bases not matched to a gene. The germline V gene has CDR1 MGHDK and CDR2 SYGVNS. The CDR3 DNA reads TGTGCCAGCAGTGTCCGGGACAGGGTGCGGGAGACCCAGTACTTC. Its protein is CASSVRDRVRETQYF.

The CDR3 reads CASSDVGSGANVLTF. Written as DNA, the CDR3 is TGTGCCAGCAGTGATGTTGGCTCCGGGGCCAACGTCCTGACTTTC. V usage is TRBV2 and J usage is TRBJ2-6; D is undetermined. Per the germline V gene, CDR1 is SNHLY and CDR2 is FYNNEI. V was trimmed by 3 bases and J by 4 bases, leaving 10 bases between them. The CDR3 consists of 15 residues.

A word on this clonotype: The CDR3 does not end in the conserved phenylalanine or tryptophan, so this is likely a read error. The gene calls are TRBV18 and TRBJ1-4, with 8 bases that match TRBD1. The ends lost 4 bases at V and 3 bases at J; junction bases unmatched: 1. This CDR3 has 14 amino acids. CDR1 KGHSH and CDR2 LQKENI come from the germline V gene. CDR3 amino acids: CASSLGQANEKLFY. The CDR3 DNA reads as TGTGCCAGCTCACTGGGACAGGCTAATGAAAAACTGTTTTAT.